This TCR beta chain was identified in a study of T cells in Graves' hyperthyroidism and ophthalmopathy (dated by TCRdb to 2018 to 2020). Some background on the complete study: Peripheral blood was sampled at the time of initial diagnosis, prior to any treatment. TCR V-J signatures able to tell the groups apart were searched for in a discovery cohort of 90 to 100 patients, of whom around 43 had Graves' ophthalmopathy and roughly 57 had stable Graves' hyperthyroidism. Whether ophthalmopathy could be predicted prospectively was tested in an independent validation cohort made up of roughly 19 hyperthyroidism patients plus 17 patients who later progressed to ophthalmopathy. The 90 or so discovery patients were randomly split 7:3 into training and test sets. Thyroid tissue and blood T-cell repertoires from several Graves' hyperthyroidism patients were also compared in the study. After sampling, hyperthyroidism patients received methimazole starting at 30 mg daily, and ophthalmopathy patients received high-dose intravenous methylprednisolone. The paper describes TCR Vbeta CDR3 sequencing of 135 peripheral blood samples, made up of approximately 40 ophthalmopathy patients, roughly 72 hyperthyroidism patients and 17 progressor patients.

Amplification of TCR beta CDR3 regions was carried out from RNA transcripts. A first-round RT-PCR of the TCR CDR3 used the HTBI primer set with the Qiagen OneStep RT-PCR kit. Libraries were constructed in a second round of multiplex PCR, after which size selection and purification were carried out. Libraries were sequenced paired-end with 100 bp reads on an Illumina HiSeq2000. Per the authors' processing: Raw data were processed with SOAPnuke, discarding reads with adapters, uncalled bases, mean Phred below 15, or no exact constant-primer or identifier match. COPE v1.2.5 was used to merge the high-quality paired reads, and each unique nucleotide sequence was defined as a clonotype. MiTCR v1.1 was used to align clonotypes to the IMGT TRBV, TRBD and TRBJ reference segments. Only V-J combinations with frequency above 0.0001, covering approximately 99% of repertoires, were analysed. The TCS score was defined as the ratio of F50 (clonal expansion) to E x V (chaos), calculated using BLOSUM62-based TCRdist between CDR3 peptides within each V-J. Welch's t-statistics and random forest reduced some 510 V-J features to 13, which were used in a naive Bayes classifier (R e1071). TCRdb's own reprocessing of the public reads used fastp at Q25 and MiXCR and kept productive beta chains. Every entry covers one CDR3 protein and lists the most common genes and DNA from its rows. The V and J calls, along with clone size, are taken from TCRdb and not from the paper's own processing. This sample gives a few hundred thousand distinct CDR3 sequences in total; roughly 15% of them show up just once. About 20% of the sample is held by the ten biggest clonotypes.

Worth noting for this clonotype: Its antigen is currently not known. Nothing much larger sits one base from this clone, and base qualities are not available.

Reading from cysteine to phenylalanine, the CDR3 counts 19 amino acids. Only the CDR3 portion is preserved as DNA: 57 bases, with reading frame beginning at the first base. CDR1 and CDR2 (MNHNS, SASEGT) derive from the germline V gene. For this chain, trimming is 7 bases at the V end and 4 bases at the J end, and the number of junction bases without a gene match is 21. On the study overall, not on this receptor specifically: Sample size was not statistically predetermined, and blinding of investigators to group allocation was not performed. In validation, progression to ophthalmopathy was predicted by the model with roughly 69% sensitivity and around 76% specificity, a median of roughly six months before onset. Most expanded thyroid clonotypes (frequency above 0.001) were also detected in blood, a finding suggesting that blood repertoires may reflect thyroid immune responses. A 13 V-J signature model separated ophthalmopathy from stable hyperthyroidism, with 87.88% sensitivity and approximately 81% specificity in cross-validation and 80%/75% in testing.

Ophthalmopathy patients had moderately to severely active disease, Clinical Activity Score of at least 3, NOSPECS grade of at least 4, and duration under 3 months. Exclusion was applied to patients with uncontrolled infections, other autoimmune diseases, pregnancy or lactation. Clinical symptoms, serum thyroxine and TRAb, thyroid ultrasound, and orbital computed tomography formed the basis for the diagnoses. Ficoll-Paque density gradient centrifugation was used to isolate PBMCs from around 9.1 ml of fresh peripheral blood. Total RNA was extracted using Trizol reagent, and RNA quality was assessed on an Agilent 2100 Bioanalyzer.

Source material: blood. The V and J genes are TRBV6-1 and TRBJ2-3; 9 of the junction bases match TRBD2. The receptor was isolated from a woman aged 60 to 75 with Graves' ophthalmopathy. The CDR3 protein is CASNTWRPSGTRGADTQYF. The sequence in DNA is TGTGCCAGCAACACCTGGAGGCCTAGCGGGACCCGCGGGGCAGATACGCAGTATTTT.